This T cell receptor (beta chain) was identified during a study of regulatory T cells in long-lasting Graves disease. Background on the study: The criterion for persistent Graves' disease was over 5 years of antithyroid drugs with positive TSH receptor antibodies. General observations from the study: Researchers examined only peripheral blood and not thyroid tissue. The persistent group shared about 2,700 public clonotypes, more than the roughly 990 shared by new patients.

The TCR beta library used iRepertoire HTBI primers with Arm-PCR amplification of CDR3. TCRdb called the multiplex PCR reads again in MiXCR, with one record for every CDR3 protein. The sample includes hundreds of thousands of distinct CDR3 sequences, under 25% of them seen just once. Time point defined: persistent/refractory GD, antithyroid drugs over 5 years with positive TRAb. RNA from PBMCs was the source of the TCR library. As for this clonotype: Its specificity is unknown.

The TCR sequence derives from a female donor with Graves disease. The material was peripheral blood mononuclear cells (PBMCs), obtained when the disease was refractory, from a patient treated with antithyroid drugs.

Here the CDR3 reads CASSFGVADTQYF. DNA for the CDR3: TGTGCCAGCAGTTTTGGGGTCGCAGATACGCAGTATTTT. The chain couples TRBV28 to TRBJ2-3, with D uncertain. The CDR3 sequence is 13 residues long. Trimming stripped 3 bases from V and 4 bases from J, with 8 bases between. Germline-derived CDR1 and CDR2 are MDHEN and SYDVKM.